This T cell receptor (beta chain) emerged from a study of regulatory T cells in long-lasting Graves disease. Both iRepertoire HTBI primers and Arm-PCR of CDR3 regions were used to build the TCR beta libraries. TCRdb reprocessed the multiplex PCR reads via MiXCR and lists one record per CDR3 protein. The table has about 660,000 distinct CDR3 sequences, about 32% seen once. Study results and caveats: Peripheral blood, not thyroid tissue, was the sole material studied. Persistent disease was characterized by preferential usage of TRBV28, TRBJ1-2 and TRBJ2-5.

This clonotype is a singleton in its sample. Its antigen is as yet unknown. The CDR3 totals 15 residues. The ends lost 4 bases at V and 3 bases at J; junction bases unmatched: 4. Per the germline V gene, CDR1 is LGHDT and CDR2 is YNNKEL (reference sequence). The time point denotes: persistent/refractory GD, antithyroid drugs over 5 years with positive TRAb. Following extraction of RNA from PBMCs, that RNA was used to make the TCR library. The authors drew patients from an endocrinology department in Xi'an, China. The sequencing here drew on peripheral blood mononuclear cells (PBMCs), taken when the disease was refractory, from a patient treated with antithyroid drugs. This rearrangement joins TRBV3-1 to TRBJ2-7; 12 bases match TRBD2. The TCR was taken from a female donor with Graves disease. CDR3 loop: CASSRRLAGDYEQYF. For the CDR3, the DNA is TGTGCCAGCAGCCGACGACTAGCGGGAGACTACGAGCAGTACTTC.